This is a list of T cell receptor beta chains from one sample in a study of T-cell reconstitution after alpha-beta-depleted transplantation in children. TCRdb independently ran MiXCR on the PCR reads; one entry per CDR3 protein. The sample holds about 980,000 distinct CDR3 sequences, about 26% seen once. The starting material was PBMCs, mostly from graft donor cells, obtained 360 days after TCRalphabeta/CD19-depleted stem cell transplant. The receptors were gathered from a boy younger than two who had a stem cell transplant for SCID, so the T cells may come from the graft donor. Each CDR3 is given with its conserved first and last residue. A D gene is named only where the DNA matches it firmly. The size field is filled for only some rows; it gives once, few, many or a size class.

>-|TRBJ2-1|TRBV5-1|-
CASSLAKTGYSYNEQFF
TGCGCCAGCAGCTTGGCGAAGACAGGTTACTCCTACAATGAGCAGTTCTTC
>-|TRBJ1-1|TRBV12-3/TRBV12-4|few
CASPGAGNTEAFF
TGTGCCAGTCCGGGGGCAGGGAACACTGAAGCTTTCTTT
>-|TRBJ2-5|TRBV20-1|-
CSAPRSLKETQYF
TGCAGTGCCCCACGAAGTCTAAAAGAGACCCAGTACTTC
>-|TRBJ2-2|TRBV9|-
CASSVLGEGGELFF
TGTGCCAGCAGCGTACTAGGTGAAGGCGGGGAGCTGTTTTTT
>TRBD2|TRBJ2-1|TRBV11-2|-
CASSLRTSGGASYNEQFF
TGTGCCAGCAGCCTAAGGACTAGCGGGGGGGCTTCCTACAATGAGCAGTTCTTC
>TRBD1|TRBJ1-5|TRBV20-1|-
CSASPQGAPHNQPQHF
TGCAGTGCTAGCCCGCAGGGGGCCCCTCACAATCAGCCCCAGCATTTT
>-|TRBJ2-2|TRBV9|few
CASSGGGARITGELFF
TGTGCCAGCAGCGGAGGGGGGGCGCGGATCACCGGGGAGCTGTTTTTT
>-|TRBJ2-7|TRBV5-1|-
CASSLEGPHSYEQYF
TGCGCCAGCAGCTTGGAGGGACCGCACTCCTACGAGCAGTACTTC
>-|TRBJ1-5|TRBV28|few
CASSTPGGSGGNQPQHF
TGTGCCAGCAGTACCCCGGGGGGCTCCGGAGGGAATCAGCCCCAGCATTTT
>TRBD1|TRBJ2-3|TRBV5-1|few
CASSTGTAIATDTQYF
TGCGCCAGCAGCACCGGGACAGCAATAGCCACAGATACGCAGTATTTT
>-|TRBJ2-7|TRBV29-1|-
CSVEAHSGRLSYEQYF
TGCAGCGTTGAAGCCCACTCGGGACGGCTATCCTACGAGCAGTACTTC
>TRBD2|TRBJ2-7|TRBV7-2|-
CASSFYKLAGGPFEQYF
TGTGCCAGCAGCTTCTATAAACTAGCGGGGGGACCCTTCGAGCAGTACTTC
>TRBD1|TRBJ2-7|TRBV12-3/TRBV12-4|few
CASSLSSGQGAKGEQYF
TGTGCCAGCAGTTTAAGTTCTGGGCAGGGGGCTAAAGGCGAGCAGTACTTC
>TRBD1|TRBJ2-7|TRBV20-1|few
CSARDSETGLHEQYF
TGCAGTGCTAGAGATTCGGAGACAGGGCTACACGAGCAGTACTTC
>-|TRBJ1-6|TRBV2|-
CASSEVGLDYNSPLHF
TGTGCCAGCAGTGAAGTGGGGCTTGACTATAATTCACCCCTCCACTTT
>-|TRBJ1-6|TRBV7-7|few
CASSFRVGSPLHF
TGTGCCAGCAGCTTCAGGGTAGGCTCACCCCTCCACTTT
>TRBD1|TRBJ1-1|TRBV7-6|few
CASLVDRGTEAFF
TGTGCCAGTCTAGTCGACAGGGGCACTGAAGCTTTCTTT
>-|TRBJ1-3|TRBV12-3/TRBV12-4|-
CASSDSRSSGNTIYF
TGTGCCAGCAGTGACAGTCGGAGCTCTGGAAACACCATATATTTT
>-|TRBJ2-3|TRBV7-9|-
CASSSPAGAGPDTQYF
TGTGCCAGCAGCTCCCCAGCAGGGGCGGGGCCAGATACGCAGTATTTT
>-|TRBJ1-5|TRBV4-3|few
CASSQDDSSNQPQHF
TGCGCCAGCAGCCAAGATGATAGTTCGAATCAGCCCCAGCATTTT
>-|TRBJ2-3|TRBV21-1|few
CASSKRLDSSTDTQYF
TGTGCCAGCAGCAAAAGGCTAGACTCTAGCACAGATACGCAGTATTTT
>TRBD2|TRBJ2-5|TRBV6-1|many
CASTRLAGGKETQYF
TGTGCCAGCACCCGACTAGCGGGGGGTAAAGAGACCCAGTACTTC
>-|TRBJ1-2|TRBV9|-
CASSVGDSFYGYTF
TGTGCCAGCAGCGTAGGGGATTCCTTCTATGGCTACACCTTC
>-|TRBJ2-3|TRBV5-1|-
CASSLPEVQHTDTQYF
TGCGCCAGCAGCTTGCCAGAAGTACAGCACACAGATACGCAGTATTTT
>TRBD2|TRBJ2-1|TRBV6-5|-
CASSYSPGGVNEQFF
TGTGCCAGCAGTTACTCTCCGGGGGGGGTAAATGAGCAGTTCTTC
>-|TRBJ2-1|TRBV20-1|few
CSARTDLGLHEQFF
TGCAGTGCTAGGACCGACTTAGGGCTGCATGAGCAGTTCTTC
>-|TRBJ2-3|TRBV20-1|-
CSARVTTLTDTQYF
TGCAGTGCTAGAGTCACTACTCTCACAGATACGCAGTATTTT
>TRBD2|TRBJ2-3|TRBV7-2|-
CASSLAGLAIDTQYF
TGTGCCAGCAGCTTGGCTGGACTAGCTATAGATACGCAGTATTTT
>-|TRBJ2-7|TRBV4-1|-
CASSQFNGQDEQYF
TGCGCCAGCAGCCAATTTAATGGGCAGGACGAGCAGTACTTC
>-|TRBJ2-3|TRBV9|few
CASSVGKVGTDTQYF
TGTGCCAGCAGCGTAGGGAAAGTGGGCACAGATACGCAGTATTTT
>-|TRBJ1-1|TRBV27|-
CASTTLLGANTEAFF
TGTGCCAGCACAACCCTTCTGGGGGCGAACACTGAAGCTTTCTTT
>-|TRBJ2-7|TRBV20-1|few
CSARGTSYEQYF
TGCAGTGCTAGGGGCACCTCCTACGAGCAGTACTTC
>TRBD1|TRBJ1-1|TRBV10-3|few
CAISAQGATHTEAFF
TGTGCCATCAGCGCACAGGGGGCCACACACACTGAAGCTTTCTTT
>-|TRBJ2-7|TRBV7-8|-
CASSLGGSRTEQYF
TGTGCCAGCAGCTTGGGGGGATCGAGGACCGAGCAGTACTTC
>-|TRBJ2-1|TRBV10-3|-
CAISPNTGWRQFF
TGTGCCATCAGTCCAAATACAGGGTGGAGGCAGTTCTTC
>-|TRBJ2-7|TRBV7-8|-
CASSFGSHEQYF
TGTGCCAGCAGCTTTGGCAGCCACGAGCAGTACTTC
>-|TRBJ2-7|TRBV18|-
CASSPTTSPNEQYF
TGTGCCAGCTCACCGACGACTAGTCCTAATGAGCAGTACTTC
>TRBD2|TRBJ2-2|TRBV7-8|once
CASTPLGLAENTGELFF
TGTGCCAGCACCCCTCTAGGACTAGCGGAGAACACCGGGGAGCTGTTTTTT
>-|TRBJ2-1|TRBV18|few
CASSPQQNEQFF
TGTGCCAGCTCACCACAACAGAATGAGCAGTTCTTC
>-|TRBJ1-3|TRBV4-3|-
CASSQFVTSGNTIYF
TGCGCCAGCAGCCAGTTCGTCACCTCTGGAAACACCATATATTTT
>-|TRBJ2-7|TRBV2|few
CASSENRVSSYEQYF
TGTGCCAGCAGTGAAAACAGGGTTAGCTCCTACGAGCAGTACTTC
>TRBD1|TRBJ2-5|TRBV12-3/TRBV12-4|few
CASSLTNYGTGKETQYF
TGTGCCAGCAGTTTGACCAACTACGGGACAGGGAAAGAGACCCAGTACTTC
>-|TRBJ1-2|TRBV5-1|few
CASSLLQGDSYGYTF
TGCGCCAGCAGCTTGTTACAGGGTGATAGCTATGGCTACACCTTC
>-|TRBJ2-3|TRBV29-1|-
CSVERTGRTDTQYF
TGCAGCGTTGAACGTACCGGTCGGACAGATACGCAGTATTTT
>-|TRBJ2-2|TRBV5-1|-
CASRTLKDLTGELFF
TGCGCCAGCAGAACCCTGAAGGACCTCACCGGGGAGCTGTTTTTT
>-|TRBJ1-5|TRBV10-3|-
CAISEAEGGNQPQHF
TGTGCCATCAGTGAGGCCGAGGGTGGGAATCAGCCCCAGCATTTT